Presented here are 5 T cell receptor beta chains from one specimen sequenced in a study of identical twins. MiXCR, run by TCRdb on the 5' RACE reads, gives a single entry per CDR3 protein. Of about 530,000 distinct CDR3 sequences listed, approximately 14% are singletons. These same records also appear under a second study, on yellow fever vaccine responses in identical twins.

Sequencing was performed on CD4+ T cells sorted from blood. Receptor source: a woman in her late teens or twenties in good health.

The rearrangement uses TRBV29-1 and TRBJ2-1; D is possibly TRBD2 (6 bases). Germline lookup yields CDR1 SQVTM and CDR2 ANQGSEA. There are 15 residues in the CDR3. V was trimmed by 1 base and J by 5 bases, leaving 15 bases between them. CDR3 region: CSVEVLGLRHNEQFF. The CDR3 DNA is TGCAGCGTTGAAGTCCTGGGACTTAGACACAATGAGCAGTTCTTC.

This clonotype was observed a few times. The chain combines TRBV7-9 with TRBJ2-1; 7 nucleotides agree with TRBD2. The germline V gene encodes CDR1 SEHNR and CDR2 FQNEAQ (reference sequence). With V trimmed by 7 bases and J by 5 bases, 8 bases remained unmatched. The CDR3 covers 14 residues. The CDR3 coding sequence is TGTGCCAGCAAAAGCGGGACTACCAACAATGAGCAGTTCTTC. Translation gives CASKSGTTNNEQFF.

This clonotype was seen a handful of times. The chain uses TRBV3-1 and TRBJ2-4; maybe TRBD1 (5 bases). Germline assignment: CDR1 LGHDT and CDR2 YNNKEL (reference sequence). The length of the CDR3 is 13 residues. Trimming removed 1 base at V and 7 bases at J, with 8 bases between. The CDR3 spells CASSQGAGNIQYF. As DNA, the CDR3 is TGTGCCAGCAGCCAAGGGGCAGGGAACATTCAGTACTTC.

CDR3 coding DNA: TGCGCCAGCAGCTTAGTCCAGGGGTCTTCAACTGAAGCTTTCTTT. This gives the protein CASSLVQGSSTEAFF. The gene calls are TRBV5-1 and TRBJ1-1; D might be TRBD1 (6 bases). This CDR3 region has 15 residues. CDR1 is SGHRS and CDR2 is YFSETQ in the germline V gene. V lost 2 bases to trimming and J lost 5 bases, with 16 bases between them.

This sequence joins TRBV6-1 and TRBJ1-2, with 10 bases that match TRBD1. Germline values: CDR1 MNHNS, CDR2 SASEGT. With V trimmed by 6 bases and J by 4 bases, 5 bases remained unmatched. The CDR3 is made up of 14 amino acids. The CDR3 is CASRRQGAVYGYTF. CDR3 coding DNA: TGTGCCAGCAGACGACAGGGGGCTGTCTATGGCTACACCTTC.